These T cell receptor beta chains were read from a single sample in a study of T cell responses to AZD1222 COVID-19 vaccine. Some clones are missing from TCRdb's copy, which holds only in-frame ones; the method was immunoSEQ multiplex PCR. The table lists 150,000 to 200,000 clones, about 90% of them singletons. The sample consisted of peripheral blood, taken 28 days after the second dose of the MenACWY control vaccine. These receptors originate from an adult who received the MenACWY meningococcal vaccine as a control. The CDR3 runs from the conserved cysteine through the conserved F or W. D genes are given only for firm matches. Only some rows state a clone size, as once, few, many or a class for expanded clones.

CDR3 DNA: TGTGCCTGGAGTAAACTAGCTAGACCCGGGGAGCTGTTTTTT
CDR3 protein: CAWSKLARPGELFF
D gene: NA
J gene: TRBJ2-2
clone size: NA
V gene: TRBV30

CDR3 DNA: TGCGCCAGCAGCCAAGTATTTAACACTGAAGCTTTCTTT
CDR3 protein: CASSQVFNTEAFF
D gene: NA
J gene: TRBJ1-1
clone size: once
V gene: TRBV4-3

CDR3 DNA: TGTGCCAGTTCGAGGACAGGGGACGAGCAGTACTTC
CDR3 protein: CASSRTGDEQYF
D gene: TRBD1
J gene: TRBJ2-7
clone size: NA
V gene: TRBV19

CDR3 DNA: TGTGCCAGCAGCGTAGAGTTGAGGGGAGGCTACACCTTC
CDR3 protein: CASSVELRGGYTF
D gene: NA
J gene: TRBJ1-2
clone size: once
V gene: TRBV9

CDR3 DNA: TGCGCCAGCAGCCAAGACGGGGGAGGGTCTCAAGAGACCCAGTACTTC
CDR3 protein: CASSQDGGGSQETQYF
D gene: TRBD2
J gene: TRBJ2-5
clone size: once
V gene: TRBV4-3

CDR3 DNA: TGTGCCAGCAGTTACGCCGGACAGGGTGGGGGGGATGAGCAGTACTTC
CDR3 protein: CASSYAGQGGGDEQYF
D gene: NA
J gene: TRBJ2-7
clone size: NA
V gene: TRBV6-5

CDR3 DNA: TGTGCCAGCAGTGAAGCGGGCTTTAGCACAGATACGCAGTATTTT
CDR3 protein: CASSEAGFSTDTQYF
D gene: NA
J gene: TRBJ2-3
clone size: NA
V gene: TRBV6-1

CDR3 DNA: TGTGCCAGCAGCTTACCAGGGACACCTTCCTACGAGCAGTACTTC
CDR3 protein: CASSLPGTPSYEQYF
D gene: NA
J gene: TRBJ2-7
clone size: NA
V gene: TRBV7-8

CDR3 DNA: TGTGCCAGCAGCCCACAGGGATCGAATCAGCCCCAGCATTTT
CDR3 protein: CASSPQGSNQPQHF
D gene: NA
J gene: TRBJ1-5
clone size: NA
V gene: TRBV3-1/TRBV3-2

CDR3 DNA: TGTGCCAGCAGCTTAGCAGGGACCACCGGGGAGCTGTTTTTT
CDR3 protein: CASSLAGTTGELFF
D gene: NA
J gene: TRBJ2-2
clone size: NA
V gene: TRBV7-7

CDR3 DNA: TGTGCCAGCAACCCCCCGAGCTCCTACAATGAGCAGTTCTTC
CDR3 protein: CASNPPSSYNEQFF
D gene: NA
J gene: TRBJ2-1
clone size: NA
V gene: TRBV28

CDR3 DNA: TGTGCCTGGAGTGGGGCAGGTGAGCAGTTCTTC
CDR3 protein: CAWSGAGEQFF
D gene: NA
J gene: TRBJ2-1
clone size: NA
V gene: TRBV30

CDR3 DNA: TGCGCCAGCAGCGCCGGGACTTCAGAGACCCAGTACTTC
CDR3 protein: CASSAGTSETQYF
D gene: NA
J gene: TRBJ2-5
clone size: NA
V gene: TRBV5-1

CDR3 DNA: TGTGCCAGCAGCTCGACGGCTTTTGGCTACACCTTC
CDR3 protein: CASSSTAFGYTF
D gene: NA
J gene: TRBJ1-2
clone size: NA
V gene: TRBV28

CDR3 DNA: TGTGCCATCAGTGATGACCAGGACTCCGGTGGCTACACCTTC
CDR3 protein: CAISDDQDSGGYTF
D gene: NA
J gene: TRBJ1-2
clone size: NA
V gene: TRBV10-3

CDR3 DNA: TGCAGTGCCAGGGGTGCGGACATTCAGTACTTC
CDR3 protein: CSARGADIQYF
D gene: NA
J gene: TRBJ2-4
clone size: NA
V gene: TRBV20-1

CDR3 DNA: TGTGCCAGCAGTGCCGGACAGGGGCAAAGTTCACCCCTCCACTTT
CDR3 protein: CASSAGQGQSSPLHF
D gene: TRBD1
J gene: TRBJ1-6
clone size: NA
V gene: TRBV2

CDR3 DNA: TGTGCCAGCACCGGGCCGGGGCTCATCTATAATTCACCCCTCCACTTT
CDR3 protein: CASTGPGLIYNSPLHF
D gene: NA
J gene: TRBJ1-6
clone size: NA
V gene: TRBV28

CDR3 DNA: TGCGCCAGCGCGGACAGTACGAACACTGAAGCTTTCTTT
CDR3 protein: CASADSTNTEAFF
D gene: NA
J gene: TRBJ1-1
clone size: once
V gene: TRBV10-1

CDR3 DNA: TGCGCCAGCAGCCCCCTCGGGACAGGTAACAGCGAGCAGTACTTC
CDR3 protein: CASSPLGTGNSEQYF
D gene: TRBD1
J gene: TRBJ2-7
clone size: once
V gene: TRBV5-1

CDR3 DNA: TGCGCCAGCAGCCAAGATCGACGGGGGGCGATTGGCTACACCTTC
CDR3 protein: CASSQDRRGAIGYTF
D gene: NA
J gene: TRBJ1-2
clone size: NA
V gene: TRBV4-3

CDR3 DNA: TGCGCCAGCAGTGCAACTTCGGGAGCTGGGGCCAACGTCCTGACTTTC
CDR3 protein: CASSATSGAGANVLTF
D gene: NA
J gene: TRBJ2-6
clone size: NA
V gene: TRBV10-2

CDR3 DNA: TGTGCCAGCAGTTGGGCACAGTTCAATCAGCCCCAGCATTTT
CDR3 protein: CASSWAQFNQPQHF
D gene: NA
J gene: TRBJ1-5
clone size: NA
V gene: TRBV6-5

CDR3 DNA: TGTGCCTGGAGTGCGGACAGGGGAGCCAATCAGCCCCAGCATTTT
CDR3 protein: CAWSADRGANQPQHF
D gene: TRBD1
J gene: TRBJ1-5
clone size: NA
V gene: TRBV30

CDR3 DNA: TGTGCCAGCTGCCTGACTAGCGGGAGACGGAATGAGCAGTTCTTC
CDR3 protein: CASCLTSGRRNEQFF
D gene: TRBD2
J gene: TRBJ2-1
clone size: NA
V gene: TRBV27

CDR3 DNA: TGCGCCAGCAGCCAGGTCAACACTGAAGCTTTCTTT
CDR3 protein: CASSQVNTEAFF
D gene: NA
J gene: TRBJ1-1
clone size: NA
V gene: TRBV5-1

CDR3 DNA: TGTGCCAGCAGTTTGAGGAGCGCAGATACGCAGTATTTT
CDR3 protein: CASSLRSADTQYF
D gene: NA
J gene: TRBJ2-3
clone size: NA
V gene: TRBV12-3/TRBV12-4

CDR3 DNA: TGTGCCAGCAGTTTAGGGGGGAACACTGAAGCTTTCTTT
CDR3 protein: CASSLGGNTEAFF
D gene: NA
J gene: TRBJ1-1
clone size: NA
V gene: TRBV28

CDR3 DNA: TGTGCCAGCAGCTCCGGGACTGAAGCTTTCTTT
CDR3 protein: CASSSGTEAFF
D gene: NA
J gene: TRBJ1-1
clone size: NA
V gene: TRBV7-9

CDR3 DNA: TGTGCCAGCAGCTTAGTCGTAGGGGGGTATGGCTACACCTTC
CDR3 protein: CASSLVVGGYGYTF
D gene: NA
J gene: TRBJ1-2
clone size: NA
V gene: TRBV11-2

CDR3 DNA: TGCGCCAGCAGCCACAGGGGGGGCGACACTGAAGCTTTCTTT
CDR3 protein: CASSHRGGDTEAFF
D gene: TRBD1
J gene: TRBJ1-1
clone size: NA
V gene: TRBV4-3

CDR3 DNA: TGTGCCAGCAGTTCCACAGGGATTGGCGAAAAACTGTTTTTT
CDR3 protein: CASSSTGIGEKLFF
D gene: NA
J gene: TRBJ1-4
clone size: NA
V gene: TRBV2

CDR3 DNA: TGTGCCAGCTCCGATCCGGGACAGGCTACCTCCTCCTACGAGCAGTACTTC
CDR3 protein: CASSDPGQATSSYEQYF
D gene: TRBD1
J gene: TRBJ2-7
clone size: NA
V gene: TRBV18

CDR3 DNA: TGTGCCAGCAACTTTTACAGGTCCTCTTTCCCCTACGAGCAGTACTTC
CDR3 protein: CASNFYRSSFPYEQYF
D gene: NA
J gene: TRBJ2-7
clone size: NA
V gene: TRBV28

CDR3 DNA: TGTGCCAGCAGCCAAGGAAGTCGGCCGGCTCCCTACGAGCAGTACTTC
CDR3 protein: CASSQGSRPAPYEQYF
D gene: NA
J gene: TRBJ2-7
clone size: NA
V gene: TRBV14

CDR3 DNA: TGTGCCAGCACCAGAGACAGCGGGAGCCACGAGCAGTACTTC
CDR3 protein: CASTRDSGSHEQYF
D gene: TRBD2
J gene: TRBJ2-7
clone size: once
V gene: TRBV7-9

CDR3 DNA: TGCGCCAGCAGCTTGGGGGGGGCCAGCTCCTACGAGCAGTACTTC
CDR3 protein: CASSLGGASSYEQYF
D gene: NA
J gene: TRBJ2-7
clone size: NA
V gene: TRBV5-1

CDR3 DNA: TGTGCCAGCAGCTCCGCCAGGACTGAAGCTTTCTTT
CDR3 protein: CASSSARTEAFF
D gene: NA
J gene: TRBJ1-1
clone size: NA
V gene: TRBV7-8

CDR3 DNA: TGTGCCAGCAGCCCCCCCGGCAGCTCCTACGAGCAGTACTTC
CDR3 protein: CASSPPGSSYEQYF
D gene: NA
J gene: TRBJ2-7
clone size: once
V gene: TRBV28

CDR3 DNA: TGTGCCAGCACCTGGGGACAGGATAACTACGAGCAGTACTTC
CDR3 protein: CASTWGQDNYEQYF
D gene: TRBD1
J gene: TRBJ2-7
clone size: once
V gene: TRBV3-1/TRBV3-2

CDR3 DNA: TGTGCCAGCAGGGGACTAGCGGGACAACTGACCCAGTACTTC
CDR3 protein: CASRGLAGQLTQYF
D gene: TRBD2
J gene: TRBJ2-5
clone size: NA
V gene: TRBV6-5

CDR3 DNA: TGTGCCAGCAGTTTACCACAGGGGGCGTCGGAAGCTTTCTTT
CDR3 protein: CASSLPQGASEAFF
D gene: TRBD1
J gene: TRBJ1-1
clone size: NA
V gene: TRBV28

CDR3 DNA: TGTGCCATCAGCCCGACTAGCGGGACAGACTACGAGCAGTACTTC
CDR3 protein: CAISPTSGTDYEQYF
D gene: TRBD2
J gene: TRBJ2-7
clone size: NA
V gene: TRBV10-3

CDR3 DNA: TGCAGTTCTCAATGGGAAAATACGCAGTATTTT
CDR3 protein: CSSQWENTQYF
D gene: NA
J gene: TRBJ2-3
clone size: NA
V gene: TRBV20-1

CDR3 DNA: TGCGCCAGCAGTGTCACGGAGGATAGACAGTATTTT
CDR3 protein: CASSVTEDRQYF
D gene: NA
J gene: TRBJ2-3
clone size: NA
V gene: TRBV10-2

CDR3 DNA: TGTGCCAGCAGTGCCCCGACGGGACAGGCTATGAACACTGAAGCTTTCTTT
CDR3 protein: CASSAPTGQAMNTEAFF
D gene: TRBD1
J gene: TRBJ1-1
clone size: NA
V gene: TRBV27

CDR3 DNA: TGTGCCAGCAGCCAAGACGGGGGCCTCCCCGGCTACACCTTC
CDR3 protein: CASSQDGGLPGYTF
D gene: NA
J gene: TRBJ1-2
clone size: NA
V gene: TRBV3-1/TRBV3-2

CDR3 DNA: TGTGCCAGTAGTATATTCTCGGGGTTTAACACTGAAGCTTTCTTT
CDR3 protein: CASSIFSGFNTEAFF
D gene: NA
J gene: TRBJ1-1
clone size: NA
V gene: TRBV19